This T cell receptor (beta chain) was identified during a study of siplizumab effects on memory and regulatory T cells. Study-level findings and limits: Versus 25% to 30% in controls, the mappable alloreactive CD4+ clones averaged around 68% Treg-derived with siplizumab. Proliferating Tregs in siplizumab cultures were never verified as suppressive. About 75-95% of proliferating CD4+ or CD8+ clones had no assignable naive or memory phenotype.

TCRdb keeps only in-frame clones here, not all; method: immunoSEQ multiplex PCR. The sample shows over 85,000 clones, approximately 94% of them seen only once. Of note for this clone: Its antigen is unidentified.

The sequencing sample was made of CD8+ T cells sorted from blood. This clonotype originated in a human donor in good health.

The CDR3 DNA reads TGTGCCAGCAGCTTAATCGCCGCGAGGGGAGGGAACACTGAAGCTTTCTTT. Translating gives CASSLIAARGGNTEAFF. The chain is built from TRBV7-8 and TRBJ1-1, with D possibly being TRBD1 (5 bases). Germline V lookup: CDR1 SGHVS, CDR2 FQNEAQ. The V end was cut by 2 bases, the J end by 1 base, with 17 bases between. CDR3 size: 17 residues.